Below are 8 T cell receptor beta chains sequenced from a single sample in a study of monozygotic twins with inflammatory bowel disease. Reanalyzing the 5' RACE reads, TCRdb keeps one entry per CDR3 protein, without DNA. This repertoire includes 440,000 or so distinct CDR3 sequences. Sequencing was done on a sample of blood. These receptors were taken from a human donor with ulcerative colitis or Crohn's disease, or a healthy co-twin of an affected twin (not recorded which).

This chain joins TRBV28 and TRBJ2-5; TCRdb picks TRBD2, but there is no DNA to check that call. Germline CDR1 and CDR2: MDHEN and SYDVKM. The CDR3 covers 15 residues. CDR3 amino acids: CASSPQTSGKETQYF.

The V gene is TRBV5-1, the J gene TRBJ1-2; checking the TCRdb D call of TRBD1 is not possible without DNA. The CDR3 consists of 15 residues. Germline V lookup: CDR1 SGHRS, CDR2 YFSETQ. This CDR3 reads CASSSGQGSEYGYTF.

The rearrangement uses TRBV11-3 and TRBJ2-3; TCRdb lists TRBD2, though no DNA is available to test this call. The germline V gene encodes CDR1 SGHNT and CDR2 YENEEA. This CDR3 has 13 residues. CDR3 loop: CASSFTLRDTQYF.

The rearrangement uses TRBV6-2 or TRBV6-3 and TRBJ1-5; as DNA is missing, the TRBD1 call by TCRdb cannot be tested. Germline V CDR1 and CDR2: MNHEY, SVGEGT. CDR3 size: 13 residues. Here the CDR3 reads CASRRTGDQPQHF.

The V and J genes are TRBV12-3 or TRBV12-4 and TRBJ1-5. The length of the CDR3 is 15 residues. The CDR3 region is CASSLGALGNQPQHF.

The gene calls are TRBV7-2 and TRBJ2-2. This CDR3 comprises 14 residues. From germline, CDR1 is SGHTA and CDR2 FQGNSA. The CDR3: CASSLVIWTGELFF.

V usage is TRBV6-1 and J usage is TRBJ1-2; as DNA is missing, the TRBD1 call by TCRdb cannot be tested. The germline gives CDR1 MNHNS, CDR2 SASEGT. This CDR3 spans 15 amino acids. The CDR3 sequence: CASSARTVHNYGYTF.

The chain employs TRBV7-9 and TRBJ2-4; the D call from TCRdb, TRBD1, cannot be confirmed without DNA. The CDR3 has 14 residues. Germline V gene data show CDR1 as SEHNR and CDR2 as FQNEAQ (reference sequence). CDR3 protein: CASSYWTGRDIQYF.